This TCR beta chain came from a study of CD8 T cells in Susac syndrome. Germline-derived CDR1 and CDR2 are MNHNY and SVGAGI (reference sequence). V lost 10 bases to trimming and J lost 1 base, with 21 bases between them. CDR3 length: 16 amino acids. After extraction with the RNeasy kit, about 0.45 to 1 ug of the RNA was reverse transcribed using random hexamers. Multiplex immunoSEQ PCR targeted 54 Vbeta and 13 Jbeta TCR beta segments. TCRdb redid the calling of the immunoSEQ multiplex PCR reads with MiXCR, one entry per CDR3 protein. The repertoire holds fewer than 350,000 distinct CDR3 sequences, about 88% seen once, with 0.18% in the top ten.

This sequence joins TRBV6-6 and TRBJ2-3; D is undetermined. The sequenced material came from CD8+ T cells from PBMCs. The clonotype originates from a human donor with multiple sclerosis. CDR3 bases: TGTGCCACCTCCTCCCAACGGAGCGTCGGCACAGATACGCAGTATTTT. The encoded protein is CATSSQRSVGTDTQYF.